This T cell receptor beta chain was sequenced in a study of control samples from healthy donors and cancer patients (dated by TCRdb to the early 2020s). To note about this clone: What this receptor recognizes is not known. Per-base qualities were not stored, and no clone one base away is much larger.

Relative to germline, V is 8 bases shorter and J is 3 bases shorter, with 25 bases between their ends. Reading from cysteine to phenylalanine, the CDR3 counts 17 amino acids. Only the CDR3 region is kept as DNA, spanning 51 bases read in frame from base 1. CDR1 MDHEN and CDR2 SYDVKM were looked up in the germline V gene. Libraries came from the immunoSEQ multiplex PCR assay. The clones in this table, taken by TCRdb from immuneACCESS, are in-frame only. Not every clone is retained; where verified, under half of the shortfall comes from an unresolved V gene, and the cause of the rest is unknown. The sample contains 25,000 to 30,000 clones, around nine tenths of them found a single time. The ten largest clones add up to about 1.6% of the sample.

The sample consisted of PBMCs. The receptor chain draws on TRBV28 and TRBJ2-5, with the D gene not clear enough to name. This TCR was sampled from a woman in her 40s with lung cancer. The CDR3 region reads CASPAWVCSKRKETQYF. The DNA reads TGTGCCAGCCCCGCGTGGGTGTGTAGCAAGCGCAAAGAGACCCAGTACTTC.